This TCR beta chain emerged from a study of identifying expanded T cells in peripheral blood. Healthy donors had no documented immune events, such as infections, while sampled. This clone has only a few counts. The target antigen is unknown. Some clones are missing from TCRdb's copy, which holds only in-frame ones; the method was immunoSEQ multiplex PCR. The sample contains some 130,000 clones, 86% of which appear only once. The CDR3 loop spans 15 amino acids. The V and J ends lost 5 bases and 7 bases, in that order; junction bases with no gene match: 6. CDR1 is SGHTA, CDR2 FQGNSA, per germline. Study findings and constraints: Roughly two-week clone count variance significantly increased as total template count grew.

The sample was blood. This receptor was identified in a person between 18 and 69 years old in good health. This chain joins TRBV7-2 and TRBJ1-4; 11 bases map to TRBD1. CDR3 protein: CASSLRTGGSEKLFF. The CDR3 DNA is TGTGCCAGCAGCCTTCGGACAGGGGGCTCTGAAAAACTGTTTTTT. The full variable domain, completed using reference TRBV7-2 and TRBJ1-4, is GAGVSQSPSNKVTEKGKDVELRCDPISGHTALYWYRQSLGQGLEFLIYFQGNSAPDKSGLPSDRFSAERTGGSVSTLTIQRTQQEDSAVYLCASSLRTGGSEKLFFGSGTQLSVL.